This TCR beta chain was captured by sequencing in a study of cytomegalovirus exposure and HLA in healthy donors. Study outcomes and limitations: Beyond CMV serostatus, there was no information to go on about immune exposure. Per a later analysis, roughly 17,000 TCR beta sequences showed association with HLA alleles at 0.05 false discovery rate.

Germline V gene sequence: CDR1 MNHEY, CDR2 SVGAGI. This CDR3 contains 13 residues. V dropped 4 bases and J dropped 2; count of bases not matched to a gene: 2. The PCR made use of 60 Vbeta and 13 Jbeta primers. The method was immunoSEQ multiplex PCR; TCRdb's version includes in-frame clones alone and lacks a portion of them. This sample carries 150,000 to 200,000 clones, 80% of them seen once, and the ten largest clones take 1%. Remarks on this clone: Its cognate antigen is unknown.

The sequenced sample consisted of PBMCs. V is TRBV6-5 and J is TRBJ2-7; 7 bases fit TRBD1. This clonotype originated in a woman between 50 and 59 years old in good health and CMV-seropositive. CDR3 in amino acids: CASSWDRTYEQYF. CDR3 DNA: TGTGCCAGCAGTTGGGACAGAACCTACGAGCAGTACTTC.